These 25 T cell receptor beta chains were all obtained from the same sample, sequenced in a study of CD8 T cells in ankylosing spondylitis. TCRdb passed the 5' RACE reads through MiXCR, listing each CDR3 protein once. The sample includes some 130,000 distinct CDR3 sequences, roughly an eighth seen only once; the top ten take 3%. Sequencing used blood, either unsorted or a sorted T cell fraction (not recorded which). The receptors were gathered from a female donor with ankylosing spondylitis or in good health (not recorded which).

Turning to this clonotype: This may come from a read error, since a much larger clone is one base off. This chain links TRBV20-1 with TRBJ1-3; D unresolved. Germline CDR1 reads DFQATT; CDR2 reads SNEGSKA (reference sequence). This CDR3 has 11 amino acids. Here the CDR3 reads CSAELGNTTYF. The CDR3 nucleotides are TGCAGTGCAGAGCTCGGAAACACCACATATTTT.

Comment on this clonotype: One base away lies a much larger clone, so this may be a sequencing read error. This chain joins TRBV14 and TRBJ2-2, with unresolved D. V lost 2 bases to trimming and J lost 6 bases, with 7 bases between them. Germline loops: CDR1 SGHDN, CDR2 FVKESK. CDR3 length: 13 amino acids. CDR3 in DNA: TGTGCCAGCAGCCAATTAAACCCCGGGGAGCTGTTTTTT. It is translated as CASSQLNPGELFF.

The sample holds a few counts of this clonotype. The chain uses TRBV10-1 and TRBJ2-7; TRBD1 matches 7 bases. Germline V gene lookup returns CDR1 WNHNN and CDR2 SYGVQD (reference sequence). Trimming at V came to 6 bases and at J to 7 bases, leaving 12 bases not matched to a gene. CDR3 length: 14 residues. For the CDR3, the DNA is TGCGCCAGCAGCGTTGGGACAGCCCGTGGGGAGCAGTACTTC. This translates into CASSVGTARGEQYF.

In this sample, this clonotype turned up many times. CDR3 nucleotides: TGCGCCAGCAGCACTAGCGGGAGGCCCCCAGATACGCAGTATTTT. Translated, it gives CASSTSGRPPDTQYF. The V and J genes are TRBV5-1 and TRBJ2-3; 12 bases align to TRBD2. Germline V gene lookup returns CDR1 SGHRS and CDR2 YFSETQ. The CDR3 is 15 residues long. J gave up 4 bases and V 4 bases, and 4 bases lay outside the gene matches.

This clonotype was recorded only once. The chain couples TRBV15 to TRBJ2-7, with D possibly being TRBD1 or TRBD2 (5 bases each). The CDR3 contains 14 residues. V was clipped by 0 bases and J by 5 bases, with 11 bases between them. Germline assignment: CDR1 LNHNV and CDR2 YYDKDF (reference sequence). Written as DNA, the CDR3 is TGTGCCACCAGCAGAGATCTGGGGGTACACGAGCAGTACTTC. It is translated as CATSRDLGVHEQYF.

This clonotype was picked up a small number of times. J is TRBJ1-1 and V is TRBV12-3 or TRBV12-4; D perhaps matches TRBD1 (5 bases). CDR3 length: 12 residues. Trimming took off 3 bases at V and 7 bases at J, with 9 bases between the two ends. The CDR3 region is CASSFQGDEAFF. The CDR3 DNA is TGTGCCAGCAGTTTCCAGGGAGATGAAGCTTTCTTT.

This clonotype was observed a handful of times. The chain carries TRBV6-1 and TRBJ2-2; TRBD1 matches 7 bases. The V gene's germline CDR1 is MNHNS and CDR2 SASEGT. V shed 8 bases and J 1 base; nucleotides not matched to a gene: 7. The CDR3 covers 15 residues. The CDR3 loop reads CASRSRTGNTGELFF. For the CDR3, the DNA is TGTGCCAGCCGATCCCGGACAGGGAACACCGGGGAGCTGTTTTTT.

This clonotype was seen at least ten times. V is TRBV6-5 and J is TRBJ2-2; possibly TRBD1 for D (5 bases). The CDR3 totals 14 residues. Per germline, CDR1 MNHEY and CDR2 SVGAGI. Trimming cost V 2 bases and J 6 bases, with 10 bases left between them. CDR3 region: CASSYRTRPGELFF. The CDR3 region has the DNA TGTGCCAGCAGTTACCGGACAAGGCCCGGGGAGCTGTTTTTT.

In its sample, this clonotype was seen a few times. V is TRBV18 and J is TRBJ2-5; no reliable D call. This CDR3 has 16 residues. Germline V gene data show CDR1 as KGHSH and CDR2 as LQKENI. V lost 1 base and J 6 bases, leaving 18 bases between the germline ends. Here the CDR3 DNA reads TGTGCCAGCTCACCACGAATTGCGGCCCCCGAGAAGACCCAGTACTTC. It encodes CASSPRIAAPEKTQYF.

This rearrangement joins TRBV18 to TRBJ2-3; D is undetermined. The CDR3 spans 14 residues. Trimming removed 2 bases from V and 0 bases from J, with 6 bases in between. The V gene's germline CDR1 is KGHSH and CDR2 LQKENI. CDR3 nucleotide sequence: TGTGCCAGCTCACCAAATTTAAGCACAGATACGCAGTATTTT. It translates to CASSPNLSTDTQYF.

The table lists this clonotype with many counts. The rearrangement uses TRBV6-1 and TRBJ2-1, with 7 bases identical to TRBD2. J lost 3 bases, V lost 7 bases, and 3 bases had no gene match. This CDR3 contains 13 residues. Germline V gene sequence: CDR1 MNHNS, CDR2 SASEGT. DNA for the CDR3: TGTGCCAGCACTGCGGGAGACTACAATGAGCAGTTCTTC. Protein product: CASTAGDYNEQFF.

The chain employs TRBV25-1 and TRBJ2-1, with 9 bases that match TRBD2. V gave up 4 bases and J gave up 3 bases; unmatched junction bases: 4. This CDR3 has 15 amino acids. The germline gives CDR1 MGHDK, CDR2 SYGVNS. CDR3 region: CASSAPSGNYNEQFF. DNA of the CDR3: TGTGCCAGCAGTGCTCCTAGCGGGAACTACAATGAGCAGTTCTTC.

The V and J genes are TRBV11-2 and TRBJ2-7; D gene ambiguous. V was clipped by 5 bases and J by 2 bases, with 7 bases between them. The CDR3 consists of 12 residues. Germline loops: CDR1 SGHAT, CDR2 FQNNGV. Here the CDR3 DNA reads TGTGCCAGCAGCCTCCACCCCTACGAGCAGTACTTC. Translation: CASSLHPYEQYF.

The J gene is TRBJ2-1, the V gene TRBV4-1; 8 bases align to TRBD1. The CDR3 loop spans 14 amino acids. Per the germline V gene, CDR1 is MGHRA and CDR2 is YSYEKL. V lost 2 bases to trimming and J lost 6 bases; unmatched junction nucleotides: 3. The CDR3 protein is CASSQRTGSNEQFF. The CDR3, as DNA: TGCGCCAGCAGCCAAAGGACAGGGTCCAATGAGCAGTTCTTC.

This clonotype has more than one count but fewer than ten. The chain employs TRBV7-8 and TRBJ2-1; D possibly matches TRBD1 or TRBD2 (7 bases each). V was pared by 5 bases and J by 0 bases, with 11 bases between. The CDR3 is 15 amino acids. Germline CDR1 is SGHVS and CDR2 is FQNEAQ. The CDR3 bases are TGTGCCAGCAGCGGGAGGGGGCGCTCCTACAATGAGCAGTTCTTC. Protein product: CASSGRGRSYNEQFF.

CDR3 in DNA: TGTGCCAGCAGCTCGCCCGGGACAGACTCCTATGGCTACACCTTC. It specifies CASSSPGTDSYGYTF. V usage is TRBV13 and J usage is TRBJ1-2; 7 nucleotides align to TRBD1. After removal of 4 bases from V and 4 bases from J, the junction contained 9 bases not matched to a gene. The CDR3 spans 15 residues. Germline CDR1 and CDR2: PRHDT and FYEKMQ (reference sequence).

The table lists this clonotype with many counts. The CDR3 DNA sequence: TGTGCCTGGAGCCCGGCAGGGACAGGGGCTACTGAAGCTTTCTTT. This encodes CAWSPAGTGATEAFF. This chain uses TRBV30 with TRBJ1-1, with 10 bases lining up with TRBD1. The CDR3 totals 15 residues. Unmatched junction bases numbered 9, after V lost 3 bases and J lost 5 bases. Germline CDR1 GTSNPN, CDR2 SVGIG (reference sequence).

This clonotype has more than one count but fewer than ten. The junction departs from germline at one end; a sequencing error may be responsible. J is TRBJ1-4 and V is TRBV7-3; D is uncertain. CDR3 length equals 15 residues. Germline-derived CDR1 and CDR2 are SGHTA and FQGTGA. In DNA form, the CDR3 reads TGTGCCGGCAGCTTAACTGGACTTGCTAATGAAAAACTGTTTTTT. Translation gives CAGSLTGLANEKLFF.

In this sample, this clonotype turned up many times. The gene calls are TRBV29-1 and TRBJ1-1, with a weak D call TRBD1 (6 bases). V was shortened by 7 bases and J by 6 bases, with 9 bases between the two germline ends. CDR1 and CDR2 (germline): SQVTM, ANQGSEA. CDR3 size: 10 residues. Here the CDR3 DNA reads TGCAGCGCGGGGGCAGCTGAAGCTTTCTTT. This gives the protein CSAGAAEAFF.

On this clonotype: Because it lacks the conserved phenylalanine or tryptophan at the end, this CDR3 is likely a read error. This chain joins TRBV20-1 and TRBJ1-1; D remains ambiguous. V lost 2 bases and J 0 bases, leaving 10 bases between the germline ends. The CDR3 has 14 amino acids. The germline V gene has CDR1 DFQATT and CDR2 SNEGSKA (reference sequence). The CDR3 coding sequence is TGCAGTGCTAGAAGGAGGGCAGTGAACACTGAAGCTTTCGTT. Translating gives CSARRRAVNTEAFV.

This clonotype was observed a few times. The rearrangement joins TRBV24-1 to TRBJ2-3; TRBD2 matches 7 bases. Germline V gives CDR1 KGHDR, CDR2 SFDVKD. The CDR3 sequence is 15 residues long. V lost 5 bases and J lost 1; bases outside the gene matches: 5. CDR3 DNA sequence: TGTGCCACCAGTGGTCCCACTAGCGGCACAGATACGCAGTATTTT. Its translation: CATSGPTSGTDTQYF.

Only a few counts were recorded for this clonotype. This chain links TRBV7-9 with TRBJ1-1; no clear D. The CDR3 has 14 amino acids. CDR1 and CDR2 (germline): SEHNR, FQNEAQ (reference sequence). V gave up 4 bases and J gave up 4 bases, with 13 bases separating them. In DNA form, the CDR3 reads TGTGCCAGCAGCTCCGACCGACTGAGCACTGAAGCTTTCTTT. Protein: CASSSDRLSTEAFF.

Comment on this clonotype: At one end, the junction sequence differs from germline, possibly due to a read error. The genes are TRBV5-1 and TRBJ2-5; possibly TRBD2 for D (6 bases). The CDR3 is 16 residues long. Germline V gene data show CDR1 as SGHRS and CDR2 as YFSETQ. The CDR3 nucleotides read TGCGCCAGCAGCTTGGGAGGACTAATCCCCCAAGGGACCCAGTACTTC. Its protein is CASSLGGLIPQGTQYF.

Concerning this clonotype: At one of its ends the junction is not consistent with the germline gene, which may arise from a read error. The chain links TRBV5-1 to TRBJ2-5; D might be TRBD2 (6 bases). CDR1 and CDR2 (germline): SGHRS, YFSETQ. The CDR3 covers 13 residues. The CDR3, as DNA: TGCGCCGGCAGCTTGGGCGGGGAAGAGACCCAGTACTTC. Translated: CAGSLGGEETQYF.

This clonotype showed up many times. The CDR3 protein is CASTQAGSRETQYF. CDR3 nucleotides: TGTGCCAGCACCCAAGCCGGGTCCCGGGAGACCCAGTACTTC. The chain couples TRBV6-2 or TRBV6-3 to TRBJ2-5; D ambiguous. In germline, CDR1 is MNHEY, CDR2 SVGEGT. CDR3 size: 14 residues. Trimming removed 7 bases from V and 5 bases from J, with 17 bases in between.